This TCR beta chain stems from a study of circulating tumor DNA in untreated peripheral T-cell lymphoma. Before treatment, baseline tumor tissue was collected for sequencing. Comments on this clone: Its target is not known.

General study points: In about 76% of patients, tumor-specific clonotypes were identified.

Profiled with immunoSEQ multiplex PCR; TCRdb holds only in-frame clones, not every one. Found here are fewer than 11,000 clones, around four fifths of them singletons; the top ten hold roughly 31%. The V end lost 8 bases, the J end lost 7 bases, and 18 bases lay between the germline ends. Germline assignment: CDR1 SGHVS and CDR2 FNYEAQ. This CDR3 spans 15 amino acids. The chain is built from TRBV7-6 and TRBJ1-6; the D is unclear. The sequence was collected from a human donor with peripheral T-cell lymphoma. Sequencing was carried out using tumor tissue. CDR3 DNA sequence: TGTGCCAGCGGCAGCGGACCGGGCCGGAATTCACCCCTCCACTTT. This gives the protein CASGSGPGRNSPLHF.